Listed below are T cell receptor beta chains from one sample, sequenced in a study of molecular identifiers for immune sequencing clone quantification. TCRdb passed the PCR reads through MiXCR, listing each CDR3 protein once. This table has about half a million distinct CDR3 sequences, under 30% appearing once. The source material was naive CD8+ T cells from blood, with Jurkat cell RNA spiked in. The receptors originated from a human donor in good health. Some libraries in this study had Jurkat cell RNA spiked in. CDR3s leave out the opening cysteine and the closing phenylalanine or tryptophan. Fields, in order: V gene, J gene, D gene, CDR3 protein. The D gene is left open where the match is weak.

TRBV12-3/TRBV12-4	TRBJ2-5	-	ASSYRGLRLGQY
TRBV19	TRBJ1-5	-	ASSIVLTQPQH
TRBV10-1	TRBJ2-2	-	ASSESIPGPGLPGELF
TRBV6-5	TRBJ1-2	-	ASSPDIALSYGYP
TRBV7-9	TRBJ2-7	-	ASSLLGVHYEQY
TRBV12-3/TRBV12-4	TRBJ2-1	-	ASSLDSNEQF
TRBV6-5	TRBJ2-7	-	ASSLADTIYEQY
TRBV30	TRBJ2-7	-	AWRPISYEQY
TRBV7-9	TRBJ2-7	-	ASSLEQGAGCEQY
TRBV27	TRBJ1-5	-	ASSWPGQPQH
TRBV4-3	TRBJ2-2	TRBD2	ASSQDWRSGADTGELF
TRBV4-3	TRBJ2-3	-	ASSQDLGRPTDTQY
TRBV30	TRBJ1-3	-	AWSVTSTGNTIY
TRBV5-1	TRBJ1-5	TRBD1	ASSSLDRVIFQPQH
TRBV7-9	TRBJ2-3	TRBD2	ASSLAGGGKDTQY
TRBV29-1	TRBJ1-1	-	SVESGKTTEAF
TRBV12-3/TRBV12-4	TRBJ1-2	TRBD1	ASSYSGTGHYGYT
TRBV13	TRBJ2-5	-	ASSSSESEPRYQETQY
TRBV12-3/TRBV12-4	TRBJ1-1	-	ASSETNWGTEAF
TRBV20-1	TRBJ2-4	TRBD1	SARGAGTDVNIQY
TRBV6-2/TRBV6-3	TRBJ2-7	TRBD1	ASSSTDRGYEQY
TRBV6-5	TRBJ2-1	TRBD1	ASSLTGDEQF
TRBV13	TRBJ2-2	-	ASLGLARKLF
TRBV7-9	TRBJ2-7	TRBD2	ASSLGLAGGYEQY
TRBV29-1	TRBJ1-2	TRBD1	SVVRTGGYGYT
TRBV11-2	TRBJ2-1	-	ASSSYLARSNEQF
TRBV25-1	TRBJ2-1	TRBD1	ASRDRDSYNEQF
TRBV20-1	TRBJ2-2	-	SATGAYRNTGELF
TRBV4-1	TRBJ2-7	-	ASSQALIEGQY
TRBV7-6	TRBJ2-3	-	ASSLVPGAADTQY
TRBV12-3/TRBV12-4	TRBJ1-5	TRBD1	ASSLNRGDQPQH
TRBV6-6	TRBJ2-2	-	ASSTGWTGELF
TRBV5-1	TRBJ2-7	TRBD2	ASSPGTSGYYEQY
TRBV6-2/TRBV6-3	TRBJ1-1	-	ASSYDSGVEAF
TRBV7-9	TRBJ2-1	-	ASSSPRERLHPNEQF
TRBV28	TRBJ2-6	-	ASIGLLSGANVLT
TRBV7-2	TRBJ1-2	-	ARTGGRDGYT
TRBV18	TRBJ1-6	TRBD1	ASSSQDRGSPLH
TRBV6-5	TRBJ2-7	-	ASRGPRLTPH
TRBV7-9	TRBJ1-3	-	ASSLGGSGNTIY
TRBV2	TRBJ2-7	TRBD2	ARQTSGGYEQY
TRBV6-5	TRBJ2-5	TRBD2	ASGGVGEETQY
TRBV20-1	TRBJ2-3	-	SASGYFTDTQY
TRBV7-9	TRBJ1-2	-	ASSKEGVRNGYT
TRBV19	TRBJ2-7	TRBD1	ASSMGQGLVDEEY
TRBV5-6	TRBJ2-2	-	ASSFKGIRELF
TRBV7-6	TRBJ2-7	TRBD1	ASAPGTGYREQY
TRBV11-2	TRBJ2-1	TRBD1	ASSLARTGENEQF
TRBV6-5	TRBJ2-3	TRBD2	ASSYNRLAGNTDTQY
TRBV4-1	TRBJ2-7	TRBD2	ASSPRGEGYEQY
TRBV10-3	TRBJ2-6	-	AVHGPGANVLT
TRBV7-6	TRBJ1-1	-	ASSTRGSRSGANTEAF
TRBV5-1	TRBJ2-7	TRBD2	ASSLGQGLAGVEQY
TRBV28	TRBJ2-2	TRBD1	ASTPGGGYTGELF
TRBV7-9	TRBJ2-7	TRBD1	ASSLAPTGTDPYEQY